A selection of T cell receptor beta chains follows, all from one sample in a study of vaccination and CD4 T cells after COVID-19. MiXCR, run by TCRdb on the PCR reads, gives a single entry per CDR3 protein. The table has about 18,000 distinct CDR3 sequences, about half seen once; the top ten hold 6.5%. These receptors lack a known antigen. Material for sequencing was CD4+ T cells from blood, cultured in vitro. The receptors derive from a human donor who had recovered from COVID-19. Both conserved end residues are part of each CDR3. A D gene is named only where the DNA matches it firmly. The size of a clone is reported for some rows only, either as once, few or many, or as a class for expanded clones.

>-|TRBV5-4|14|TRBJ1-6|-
CASSLRQRDSPLHF
TGTGCCAGCAGCCTCAGACAGAGAGATTCACCCCTCCACTTT
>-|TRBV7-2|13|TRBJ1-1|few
CASSTFENTEAFF
TGTGCCAGCAGCACCTTCGAGAACACTGAAGCTTTCTTT
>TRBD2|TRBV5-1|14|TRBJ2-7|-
CASSQTSGSYEQYF
TGCGCCAGCAGCCAGACTAGCGGGAGCTACGAGCAGTACTTC
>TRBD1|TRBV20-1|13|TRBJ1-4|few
CSAFRTGDEKLFF
TGCAGTGCCTTTCGGACAGGGGATGAAAAACTGTTTTTT
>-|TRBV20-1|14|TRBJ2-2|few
CSARDPGRSGELFF
TGCAGTGCTAGAGATCCGGGGAGATCCGGGGAGCTGTTTTTT
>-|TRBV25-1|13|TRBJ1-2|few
CASSDHVDYGYTF
TGTGCCAGCAGTGATCACGTCGACTATGGCTACACCTTC
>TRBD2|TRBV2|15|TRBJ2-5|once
CASSEVAGGGETQYF
TGTGCCAGCAGTGAAGTAGCGGGAGGGGGAGAGACCCAGTACTTC
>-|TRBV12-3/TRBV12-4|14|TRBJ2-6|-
CASLRGSGANVLTF
TGTGCCAGCCTCAGGGGCTCTGGGGCCAACGTCCTGACTTTC
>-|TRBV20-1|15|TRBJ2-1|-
CSARDPRGGYNEQFF
TGCAGTGCTAGAGATCCCAGGGGGGGTTACAATGAGCAGTTCTTC
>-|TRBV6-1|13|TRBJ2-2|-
CAIGQSNTGELFF
TGTGCCATTGGACAGTCGAACACCGGGGAGCTGTTTTTT
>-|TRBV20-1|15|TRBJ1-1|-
CSVLALSRPNTEAFF
TGCAGTGTCCTTGCATTATCCAGGCCGAACACTGAAGCTTTCTTT
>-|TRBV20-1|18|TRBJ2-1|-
CSATGLRGVGSSYNEQFF
TGCAGTGCAACGGGACTCAGAGGGGTGGGAAGCTCCTACAATGAGCAGTTCTTC
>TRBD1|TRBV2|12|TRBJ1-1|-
CASRVDRAEAFF
TGTGCCAGCAGAGTAGACAGGGCCGAAGCTTTCTTT